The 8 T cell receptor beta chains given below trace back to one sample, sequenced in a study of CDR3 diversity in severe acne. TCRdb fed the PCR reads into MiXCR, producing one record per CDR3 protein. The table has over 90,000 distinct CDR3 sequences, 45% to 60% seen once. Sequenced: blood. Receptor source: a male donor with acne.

CDR3 sequence reads: CASSLDRGWETQYF. CDR3 bases: TGTGCCAGCAGCCTCGACAGGGGATGGGAGACCCAGTACTTC. The chain carries TRBV3-1 and TRBJ2-5; TRBD1 matches at 8 bases. The V and J ends lost 4 bases and 5 bases, in that order; junction bases with no gene match: 6. CDR1 is LGHDT and CDR2 is YNNKEL in the germline V gene (reference sequence). The length of the CDR3 is 14 residues.

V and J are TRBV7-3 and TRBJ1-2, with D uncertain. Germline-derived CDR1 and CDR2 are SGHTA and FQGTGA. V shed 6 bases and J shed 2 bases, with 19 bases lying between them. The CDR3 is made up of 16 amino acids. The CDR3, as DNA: TGTGCCAGCAGTTATAGCGGGCCCCCTCGGAACTATGGCTACACCTTC. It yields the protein CASSYSGPPRNYGYTF.

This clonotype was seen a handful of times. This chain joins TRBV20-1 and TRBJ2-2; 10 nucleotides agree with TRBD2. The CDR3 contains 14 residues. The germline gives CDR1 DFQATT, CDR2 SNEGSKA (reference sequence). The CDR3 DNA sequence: TGCAGCGGAAGCGGGGGGGCCGTTGCCGGGGAGCTGTTTTTT. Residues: CSGSGGAVAGELFF.

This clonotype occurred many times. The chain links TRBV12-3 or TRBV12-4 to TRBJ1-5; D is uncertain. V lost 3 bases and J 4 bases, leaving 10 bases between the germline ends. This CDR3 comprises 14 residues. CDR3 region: CASSLGGLNQPQHF. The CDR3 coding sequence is TGTGCCAGCAGTTTGGGTGGCCTTAATCAGCCCCAGCATTTT.

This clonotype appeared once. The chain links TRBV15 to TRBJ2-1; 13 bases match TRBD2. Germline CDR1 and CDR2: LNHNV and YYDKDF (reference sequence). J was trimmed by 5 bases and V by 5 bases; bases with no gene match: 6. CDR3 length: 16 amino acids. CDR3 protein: CATSDPGLAGDNEQFF. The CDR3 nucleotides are TGTGCCACCAGCGACCCCGGACTAGCGGGAGACAATGAGCAGTTCTTC.

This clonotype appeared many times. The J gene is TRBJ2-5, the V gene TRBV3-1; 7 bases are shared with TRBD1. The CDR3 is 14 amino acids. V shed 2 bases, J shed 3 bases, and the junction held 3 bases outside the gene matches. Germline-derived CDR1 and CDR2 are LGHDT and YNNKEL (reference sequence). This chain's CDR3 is CASSQYTGEETQYF. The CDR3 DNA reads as TGTGCCAGCAGCCAATATACAGGGGAAGAGACCCAGTACTTC.

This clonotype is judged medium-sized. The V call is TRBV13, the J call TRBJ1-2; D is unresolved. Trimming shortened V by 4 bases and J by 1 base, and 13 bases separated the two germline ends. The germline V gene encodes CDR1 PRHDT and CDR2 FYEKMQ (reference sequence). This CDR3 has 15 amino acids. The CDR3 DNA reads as TGTGCCAGCAGCTCCCCGTCTCAGAGTAACTATGGCTACACCTTC. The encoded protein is CASSSPSQSNYGYTF.

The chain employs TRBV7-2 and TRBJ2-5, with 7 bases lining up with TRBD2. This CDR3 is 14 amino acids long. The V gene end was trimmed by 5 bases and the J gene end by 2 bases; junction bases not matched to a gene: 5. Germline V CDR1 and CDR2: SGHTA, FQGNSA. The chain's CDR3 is CASSTGLLQETQYF. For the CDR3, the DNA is TGTGCCAGCAGCACGGGACTACTACAAGAGACCCAGTACTTC.